Below, 19 T cell receptor beta chains from the same sample are listed, as sequenced in a study of blood T cell repertoires in COVID-19 (dated by TCRdb to the early 2020s). Receptors were amplified or captured by the immunoSEQ multiplex PCR assay. TCRdb stores this immuneACCESS table with in-frame sequences only. Part of the clones is absent; in the studies checked, under half of the shortfall reflects unresolved V genes, and no reason is known for the rest. The sample includes around 180,000 clones, with 84% observed a single time. 12% of the sample is in the top ten clones. The sequenced material came from PBMCs or T cells enriched from blood (not recorded which). Receptors originate from a man aged 50 to 59 who had recovered from COVID-19.

The chain employs TRBV6-4 and TRBJ1-5; D gene unclear. V was pared by 6 bases and J by 4 bases, with 13 bases between. Germline CDR1 is MRHNA and CDR2 is SNTAGT. This CDR3 is 14 amino acids long. Here the CDR3 DNA reads TGTGCCAGCAGCCCAAGCCCGGGAAATCAGCCCCAGCATTTT. Its translation is CASSPSPGNQPQHF.

This chain uses TRBV10-3 with TRBJ1-1; 7 nucleotides align to TRBD1. The length of the CDR3 is 15 residues. CDR1 ENHRY and CDR2 SYGVKD come from the germline V gene. V dropped 4 bases and J dropped 5; count of bases not matched to a gene: 10. CDR3 in DNA: TGTGCCATCAGTGGCCAGGGGGTCATGGGGACTGAAGCTTTCTTT. Encoded protein: CAISGQGVMGTEAFF.

This sequence joins TRBV5-5 and TRBJ1-4, with D unclear. Germline V gene lookup returns CDR1 SGHKS and CDR2 YYEKEE (reference sequence). V was pared by 3 bases and J by 5 bases, with 8 bases between. The CDR3 loop spans 13 amino acids. CDR3 sequence (DNA): TGTGCCAGCAGCTCCCGGGGAAATGAAAAACTGTTTTTT. Translation: CASSSRGNEKLFF.

This sequence joins TRBV5-5 and TRBJ2-7; 9 bases are shared with TRBD1. The CDR3 extends over 14 amino acids. J lost 6 bases, V lost 3 bases, and 7 bases had no gene match. CDR1 SGHKS and CDR2 YYEKEE come from the germline V gene (reference sequence). The CDR3 DNA is TGTGCCAGCAGCTGGGGACAGGGACAATCCGAGCAGTACTTC. This encodes CASSWGQGQSEQYF.

This clone was counted a few times. The rearrangement joins TRBV2 to TRBJ1-1; perhaps TRBD1 as D (6 bases). V lost 8 bases to trimming and J lost 0 bases, with 16 bases between them. CDR3 size: 15 residues. CDR1 is SNHLY and CDR2 is FYNNEI in the germline V gene. The chain's CDR3 is CASRRGDTLNTEAFF. Here the CDR3 DNA reads TGTGCCAGCCGTCGGGGGGACACGTTGAACACTGAAGCTTTCTTT.

The sample holds one count of this clone. The V and J genes are TRBV19 and TRBJ1-1; the match to TRBD1 covers 10 bases. CDR3 length: 16 amino acids. The V and J ends lost 5 bases and 3 bases, in that order; junction bases with no gene match: 9. Germline V CDR1 and CDR2: LNHDA, SQIVND (reference sequence). The CDR3 sequence is CASSDRGQLGDTEAFF. The CDR3 nucleotides are TGTGCCAGTAGTGACAGGGGGCAATTAGGTGACACTGAAGCTTTCTTT.

This clone turned up a few times. The chain joins TRBV19 to TRBJ2-2; TRBD1 aligns across 7 bases. Unmatched junction bases numbered 6, after V lost 5 bases and J lost 3 bases. Germline loops: CDR1 LNHDA, CDR2 SQIVND (reference sequence). This CDR3 region has 15 residues. The CDR3 sequence is CASSSDRAYTGELFF. In nucleotides, the CDR3 is TGTGCCAGTAGTTCAGACAGGGCGTACACCGGGGAGCTGTTTTTT.

The genes are TRBV9 and TRBJ2-1, with no clear D. In germline, CDR1 is SGDLS, CDR2 YYNGEE. The germline V and J ends were trimmed by 4 bases and 7 bases, with 15 bases remaining between them. The CDR3 has 14 residues. CDR3 sequence reads: CASSPQYRSNEQFF. CDR3 bases: TGTGCCAGCAGCCCCCAATACCGTAGTAATGAGCAGTTCTTC.

The chain uses TRBV6-1 and TRBJ1-5, with 8 positions matching TRBD1. V was clipped by 3 bases and J by 2 bases; unmatched bases: 9. CDR3 length equals 17 residues. Per the germline V gene, CDR1 is MNHNS and CDR2 is SASEGT. CDR3 DNA: TGTGCCAGCAGTGATTCCCCAGGGGGCTGGGGCAATCAGCCCCAGCATTTT. Translating gives CASSDSPGGWGNQPQHF.

This clone was observed a single time. The chain joins TRBV12-5 to TRBJ1-1; TRBD1 is a possible D gene (5 bases). V was cut by 7 bases and J by 2 bases, with 14 bases left in between. The CDR3 covers 14 residues. Germline-derived CDR1 and CDR2 are LGHNT and FRNRAP. CDR3: CASAVGGVNTEAFF. The CDR3 DNA reads as TGTGCTAGTGCCGTTGGAGGGGTTAACACTGAAGCTTTCTTT.

This chain uses TRBV7-3 with TRBJ2-3; 8 bases are a match to TRBD1. With V trimmed by 2 bases and J by 12 bases, 4 bases remained unmatched. Germline CDR1 and CDR2: SGHTA and FQGTGA. The CDR3 totals 12 residues. The CDR3 reads CASSLDRGVQYF. The CDR3 nucleotides read TGTGCCAGCAGCTTAGACAGGGGAGTACAGTATTTT.

The chain combines TRBV4-2 with TRBJ1-2; possibly TRBD1 for D (6 bases). CDR1 LGHNA and CDR2 YNFKEQ come from the germline V gene. CDR3 size: 15 residues. The V end lost 4 bases, the J end lost 7 bases, and 19 bases lay between the germline ends. The CDR3 sequence: CASSPELGAIGGYTF. The CDR3 coding sequence is TGTGCCAGCAGCCCGGAATTGGGGGCGATTGGTGGCTACACCTTC.

The chain joins TRBV27 to TRBJ2-7; possibly TRBD2 for D (5 bases). In germline, CDR1 is MNHEY, CDR2 SMNVEV (reference sequence). CDR3 length: 13 residues. The ends were cut back, 5 bases at V and 0 bases at J, with 8 bases in the middle. CDR3 DNA sequence: TGTGCCAGCAGTGATCGGGGCTCCTACGAGCAGTACTTC. Translated: CASSDRGSYEQYF.

In this sample, this clone turned up a few times. This rearrangement joins TRBV4-2 to TRBJ1-1, with TRBD1 matching over 9 bases. Germline lookup yields CDR1 LGHNA and CDR2 YNFKEQ. The V gene end was trimmed by 5 bases and the J gene end by 2 bases; junction bases not matched to a gene: 12. The CDR3 consists of 17 residues. CDR3 DNA sequence: TGTGCCAGCAGCTTCCGGGACAGGGAAGCCTCTAACACTGAAGCTTTCTTT. Translating it yields CASSFRDREASNTEAFF.

This clone was observed a handful of times. The CDR3 DNA follows: TGTGCCAGCCGACTAGCAACAGATACGCAGTATTTT. This codes for CASRLATDTQYF. V gene TRBV6-5 combines with J gene TRBJ2-3, with 7 positions matching TRBD2. Germline CDR1 and CDR2: MNHEY and SVGAGI. The V gene end was trimmed by 8 bases and the J gene end by 3 bases; junction bases not matched to a gene: 2. The CDR3 length is 12 residues.

This clone showed up just a few times. The chain employs TRBV10-3 and TRBJ2-3; D remains ambiguous. The V gene lost 4 bases and the J gene lost 0 bases, with 8 bases spanning the gap. CDR3 size: 14 residues. Per germline, CDR1 ENHRY and CDR2 SYGVKD. The CDR3 loop is CAISVVTSTDTQYF. CDR3 nucleotides: TGTGCCATCAGTGTCGTCACTAGCACAGATACGCAGTATTTT.

V is TRBV11-2 and J is TRBJ1-5; D is perhaps TRBD1 (6 bases). CDR1 and CDR2 (germline): SGHAT, FQNNGV. V was clipped by 5 bases and J by 2 bases, with 13 bases between them. The CDR3 is 15 residues long. The CDR3 bases are TGTGCCAGCAGCCCGGGGGGCTTAGGCAATCAGCCCCAGCATTTT. It specifies CASSPGGLGNQPQHF.

The V call is TRBV18, the J call TRBJ1-2; D remains ambiguous. This CDR3 is 12 amino acids long. V shed 4 bases and J shed 8 bases, with 11 bases lying between them. Looked up from germline, CDR1 is KGHSH and CDR2 is LQKENI. CDR3 residues: CASSLETKGYTF. DNA of the CDR3: TGTGCCAGCTCACTGGAGACGAAGGGCTACACCTTC.

V usage is TRBV3-1 (or the pseudogene TRBV3-2) and J usage is TRBJ1-5, with 7 bases that match TRBD1. The germline V gene encodes CDR1 LGHDT and CDR2 YNNKEL (reference sequence). This CDR3 comprises 15 residues. V trimming: 0 bases; J trimming: 3 bases; junction bases outside the gene matches: 2. CDR3 DNA: TGTGCCAGCAGCCAAGAGACAGGGTCCAATCAGCCCCAGCATTTT. It translates to CASSQETGSNQPQHF.